The clone carrying this T cell receptor beta chain is categorized as medium-sized. Sequencing used immunoSEQ multiplex PCR; TCRdb keeps in-frame clones, though not all of them. The sample holds roughly 290,000 clones, approximately 86% seen once. The data were obtained in a study of blood T cell repertoires in COVID-19. Study details: The cDNA or gDNA used as material had been derived from T cells, B-cell-depleted T cells, or PBMCs.

Germline CDR1 reads MNHEY; CDR2 reads SVGAGI. Trimming left V 2 bases short and J 7 bases short, with 9 bases between. The CDR3 is 13 amino acids. The sequenced material came from peripheral blood. This receptor was taken from a woman aged 25 to 39 who had recovered from COVID-19. This chain links TRBV6-5 with TRBJ1-5; D is uncertain. CDR3 in DNA: TGTGCCAGCAGTTACGATGGGAGGCAGCCCCAGCATTTT. It is translated as CASSYDGRQPQHF.